This T cell receptor beta chain was recovered during a study of graft-versus-host responses after intestinal transplantation. The repertoire was sequenced with immunoSEQ multiplex PCR; TCRdb's copy has only in-frame clones and lacks some. The table records around 13,000 clones, around 69% of them present only once. Germline CDR1 KGHSH, CDR2 LQKENI. The CDR3 totals 15 residues. V dropped 5 bases and J dropped 1; count of bases not matched to a gene: 4. Tissue processing of the graft released intraepithelial and lamina propria lymphocytes from it. The TCR was taken from a human patient who received an intestinal transplant, so some T cells may come from the graft donor. The V call is TRBV18, the J call TRBJ2-3; 9 bases are shared with TRBD2. This specimen was ileum tissue, taken 16 days after intestinal transplant. The CDR3 region has the DNA TGTGCCAGCTCAACCAGACTAGCGGGCACAGATACGCAGTATTTT. The encoded protein is CASSTRLAGTDTQYF.